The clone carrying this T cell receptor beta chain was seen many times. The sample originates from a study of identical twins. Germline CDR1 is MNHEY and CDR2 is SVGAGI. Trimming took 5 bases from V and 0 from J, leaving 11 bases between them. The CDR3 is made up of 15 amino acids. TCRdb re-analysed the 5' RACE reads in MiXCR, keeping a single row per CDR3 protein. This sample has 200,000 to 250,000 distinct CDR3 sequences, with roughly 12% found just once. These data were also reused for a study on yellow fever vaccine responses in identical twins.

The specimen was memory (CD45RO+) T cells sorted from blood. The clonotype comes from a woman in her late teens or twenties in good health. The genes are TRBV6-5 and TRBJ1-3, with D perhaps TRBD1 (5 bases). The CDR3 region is CASSPGRDSGNTIYF. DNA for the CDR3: TGTGCCAGCAGTCCGGGACGGGACTCTGGAAACACCATATATTTT.